These 14 T cell receptor beta chains came from one sample sequenced in a study of blood T cell repertoires in COVID-19. The method was immunoSEQ multiplex PCR; TCRdb's version includes in-frame clones alone and lacks a portion of them. Counted here are 55,000 to 80,000 clones, around 80% occurring once; the ten biggest clones make up around a tenth. Sequencing was performed on peripheral blood. The receptors shown here come from a human donor in a cohort sampled during active COVID-19.

This clone has only a few counts. CDR3 DNA sequence: TGTGCCACCAGTGATAGCCGGGACTATCACAATGAGCAGTTCTTC. Protein: CATSDSRDYHNEQFF. The J gene is TRBJ2-1, the V gene TRBV24-1; TRBD2 matches 7 bases. This CDR3 spans 15 amino acids. The trim removed 3 bases at V and 5 bases at J, leaving 6 bases unmatched. Germline values: CDR1 KGHDR, CDR2 SFDVKD.

This rearrangement joins TRBV5-1 to TRBJ2-1, with 10 bases matching TRBD2. The CDR3 runs to 19 residues. Looked up from germline, CDR1 is SGHRS and CDR2 is YFSETQ. The V and J ends lost 4 bases and 0 bases, in that order; junction bases with no gene match: 13. The CDR3 bases are TGCGCCAGCAGCCCGGACTGGACTAGCGGATATAGCTCCTACAATGAGCAGTTCTTC. It encodes CASSPDWTSGYSSYNEQFF.

The chain recombines TRBV4-1 with TRBJ2-1; TRBD2 agrees at 9 bases. This CDR3 region has 18 residues. V lost 1 base and J lost 3; bases outside the gene matches: 10. The germline V gene has CDR1 MGHRA and CDR2 YSYEKL. In DNA, the CDR3 is TGCGCCAGCAGCCAAGTGGCGACCGGGACTAGCAACTACAATGAGCAGTTCTTC. This encodes CASSQVATGTSNYNEQFF.

This chain connects TRBV7-9 to TRBJ2-5; tentatively, D is TRBD2 (6 bases). The germline V gene has CDR1 SEHNR and CDR2 FQNEAQ (reference sequence). V was shortened by 4 bases and J by 4 bases, with 16 bases between the two germline ends. The CDR3 totals 15 residues. The CDR3 sequence: CASSSGAGTRETQYF. DNA for the CDR3: TGTGCCAGCAGCTCTGGCGCGGGAACCCGAGAGACCCAGTACTTC.

The chain employs TRBV5-6 and TRBJ2-1, with 9 bases lining up with TRBD2. The CDR3 sequence is 12 residues long. Germline V CDR1 and CDR2: SGHDT, YYEEEE. The ends lost 3 bases at V and 8 bases at J; junction bases unmatched: 0. CDR3 in DNA: TGTGCCAGCAGCTGGACTAGCGATGAGCAGTTCTTC. It codes for CASSWTSDEQFF.

The chain carries TRBV12-3 or TRBV12-4 and TRBJ1-5, with D possibly being TRBD1 (6 bases). Trimming took 5 bases from V and 3 from J, leaving 8 bases between them. CDR3 length equals 13 residues. CDR3 protein: CASSGQNNQPQHF. CDR3 nucleotide sequence: TGTGCCAGCAGTGGACAGAACAATCAGCCCCAGCATTTT.

V is TRBV5-4 and J is TRBJ2-1; TRBD2 matches at 10 bases. V lost 0 bases, J lost 4 bases, and 1 base stayed unmatched. The CDR3 has 15 amino acids. CDR1 and CDR2 from the germline V gene are SGHNT and YYREEE (reference sequence). CDR3 bases: TGTGCCAGCAGCTTGGGTAGCGGGAGGTACAATGAGCAGTTCTTC. It translates to CASSLGSGRYNEQFF.

The V call is TRBV5-6, the J call TRBJ2-7; unclear D gene. Germline V gene data show CDR1 as SGHDT and CDR2 as YYEEEE. V shed 0 bases and J shed 0 bases, with 4 bases lying between them. This CDR3 spans 13 amino acids. The CDR3 coding sequence is TGTGCCAGCAGCTTGGGTAGCTCCTACGAGCAGTACTTC. Translation: CASSLGSSYEQYF. Full variable domain (missing parts from reference TRBV5-6 and TRBJ2-7): DAGVTQSPTHLIKTRGQQVTLRCSPKSGHDTVSWYQQALGQGPQFIFQYYEEEERQRGNFPDRFSGHQFPNYSSELNVNALLLGDSALYLCASSLGSSYEQYFGPGTRLTVT.

The chain has TRBV6-5 and TRBJ2-3; TRBD2 agrees at 8 bases. Unmatched junction bases numbered 10, after V lost 6 bases and J lost 5 bases. Germline loops: CDR1 MNHEY, CDR2 SVGAGI. The CDR3 runs 15 residues. CDR3 loop: CASSNGTSAVDTQYF. The CDR3 nucleotides read TGTGCCAGCAGCAACGGGACTAGTGCCGTAGATACGCAGTATTTT.

The chain uses TRBV19 and TRBJ2-7, with TRBD1 identical over 8 bases. This CDR3 contains 11 residues. Germline V lookup: CDR1 LNHDA, CDR2 SQIVND (reference sequence). The CDR3 DNA reads as TGTTCAGTCGGACAGGGCTACGAGCAGTACTTC. It codes for CSVGQGYEQYF. Based on the CDR3 plus reference TRBV19 and TRBJ2-7, the full variable domain is DGGITQSPKYLFRKEGQNVTLSCEQNLNHDAMYWYRQDPGQGLRLIYYSQIVNDFQKGDIAEGYSVSREKKESFPLTVTSAQKNPTAFYLCSVGQGYEQYFGPGTRLTVT.

This clone was seen a single time. This chain connects TRBV2 to TRBJ2-2; D perhaps matches TRBD1 (5 bases). This CDR3 has 14 residues. Per germline, CDR1 SNHLY and CDR2 FYNNEI. The V end lost 4 bases, the J end lost 3 bases, and 9 bases lay between the germline ends. The CDR3 loop reads CASSGQGDTGELFF. The CDR3 DNA reads TGTGCCAGCAGTGGCCAGGGTGACACCGGGGAGCTGTTTTTT.

The chain employs TRBV7-9 and TRBJ2-7; 9 positions agree with TRBD2. Trimming at V came to 5 bases and at J to 2 bases, leaving 7 bases not matched to a gene. The CDR3 consists of 15 residues. The germline CDR1 and CDR2 sequences are SEHNR and FQNEAQ (reference sequence). CDR3 in DNA: TGTGCCAGCAGCCAATTAGCGGGGGAAACCTACGAGCAGTACTTC. Protein sequence: CASSQLAGETYEQYF. Full variable domain (outside the CDR3, taken from reference TRBV7-9 and TRBJ2-7): DTGVSQNPRHKITKRGQNVTFRCDPISEHNRLYWYRQTLGQGPEFLTYFQNEAQLEKSRLLSDRFSAERPKGSFSTLEIQRTEQGDSAMYLCASSQLAGETYEQYFGPGTRLTVT.

Points on this clone: One end of the junction fails to match germline, which may point to a read error. The chain has TRBV4-1 and TRBJ1-2, with a tentative D call TRBD1 (6 bases). The CDR3 runs 14 residues. Germline CDR1 MGHRA, CDR2 YSYEKL. The CDR3 bases are TGCGCCAGCAGTCAAGGACAGACCAACTATGGCTACACCTTC. Translated, it gives CASSQGQTNYGYTF.

This clone was counted only a few times. The chain has TRBV9 and TRBJ1-5, with D perhaps matching TRBD1 (5 bases). With 0 bases removed from V and 7 bases from J, the gap between germline ends came to 11 bases. The CDR3 spans 14 residues. Germline V gene sequence: CDR1 SGDLS, CDR2 YYNGEE. In DNA, the CDR3 is TGTGCCAGCAGCGTAGGGGGGGTAAACCAGCCCCAGCATTTT. Translated, it gives CASSVGGVNQPQHF.